The 28 T cell receptor beta chains below come from one sample, sequenced in a study of T cell responses to AZD1222 COVID-19 vaccine. The protocol was immunoSEQ multiplex PCR, while the TCRdb copy is restricted to in-frame clones and leaves out a portion. The table includes approximately 160,000 clones, roughly 90% detected once. Material: peripheral blood, obtained on day 0 of AZD1222 vaccination. These receptors came from an adult in good health.

This CDR3 is CAWTPGGPGRGGYTF. CDR3 sequence (DNA): TGTGCCTGGACTCCCGGGGGACCGGGAAGAGGGGGCTACACCTTC. The chain uses TRBV30 and TRBJ1-2; D might be TRBD1 (5 bases). The length of the CDR3 is 15 residues. The germline V gene encodes CDR1 GTSNPN and CDR2 SVGIG (reference sequence). The V end was cut by 4 bases, the J end by 8 bases, with 23 bases between.

The rearrangement joins TRBV6-5 to TRBJ2-7, with 8 nucleotides matching TRBD1. The germline CDR1 and CDR2 sequences are MNHEY and SVGAGI. V shed 0 bases and J 2 bases; nucleotides not matched to a gene: 3. The CDR3 totals 15 residues. CDR3 loop: CASSYSGTGPYEQYF. CDR3 bases: TGTGCCAGCAGTTACTCCGGGACAGGTCCCTACGAGCAGTACTTC.

The V gene is TRBV9, the J gene TRBJ2-7; 8 bases fit TRBD1. The CDR3 is made up of 14 amino acids. V trimming: 4 bases; J trimming: 2 bases; junction bases outside the gene matches: 5. Germline CDR1 is SGDLS and CDR2 is YYNGEE. The CDR3, as DNA: TGTGCCAGCAGCCGGACAGGGTTCCCCTACGAGCAGTACTTC. It translates to CASSRTGFPYEQYF. Complete variable domain (other parts from reference TRBV9 and TRBJ2-7): DSGVTQTPKHLITATGQRVTLRCSPRSGDLSVYWYQQSLDQGLQFLIQYYNGEERAKGNILERFSAQQFPDLHSELNLSSLELGDSALYFCASSRTGFPYEQYFGPGTRLTVT.

The rearrangement joins TRBV6-5 to TRBJ1-2; D remains ambiguous. CDR3 length: 15 residues. V was pared by 0 bases and J by 7 bases, with 15 bases between. CDR1 and CDR2 (germline): MNHEY, SVGAGI. CDR3 residues: CASSYSARLQGGYTF. CDR3 DNA: TGTGCCAGCAGTTACTCGGCCAGGCTCCAAGGTGGCTACACCTTC.

This clone was found once. The rearrangement links TRBV3-1 (or the pseudogene TRBV3-2) to TRBJ2-1; 8 nucleotides agree with TRBD1. The CDR3 is made up of 16 amino acids. J was trimmed by 9 bases and V by 5 bases; bases with no gene match: 15. The germline gives CDR1 LGHDT, CDR2 YNNKEL (reference sequence). In DNA, the CDR3 is TGTGCCAGCAGCAACACCGGGACAGGACCTCGGGGTGAGCAGTTCTTC. Protein product: CASSNTGTGPRGEQFF.

CDR3 residues: CASSPQRYSYNEQFF. The CDR3 DNA is TGTGCCAGCTCACCACAACGTTACTCCTACAATGAGCAGTTCTTC. V is TRBV18 and J is TRBJ2-1; D gene uncertain. The germline gives CDR1 KGHSH, CDR2 LQKENI. Trimming removed 1 base at V and 0 bases at J, with 7 bases between. The CDR3 contains 15 residues.

The chain couples TRBV5-4 to TRBJ2-7; TRBD2 agrees at 9 bases. V trimming: 4 bases; J trimming: 10 bases; junction bases outside the gene matches: 21. The CDR3 runs 17 residues. Germline lookup yields CDR1 SGHNT and CDR2 YYREEE (reference sequence). In DNA form, the CDR3 reads TGTGCCAGCAGCCATCCTCAGACTAGCGGCACCCCTCTCGGACAGTACTTC. Translating it yields CASSHPQTSGTPLGQYF.

The chain links TRBV28 to TRBJ2-7, with 7 nucleotides matching TRBD1. The length of the CDR3 is 13 residues. J gave up 5 bases and V 6 bases, and 7 bases lay outside the gene matches. Germline assignment: CDR1 MDHEN and CDR2 SYDVKM. Here the CDR3 DNA reads TGTGCCAGCAGGGCTACAGGGGTCAACGAGCAGTACTTC. Protein: CASRATGVNEQYF.

This clone was observed a handful of times. The chain recombines TRBV9 with TRBJ1-3, with D unclear. Germline loops: CDR1 SGDLS, CDR2 YYNGEE. CDR3 length: 14 residues. Trimming cost V 3 bases and J 9 bases, with 16 bases left between them. The CDR3 region has the DNA TGTGCCAGCAGCGCCCAAGGAGGTGAGGTCACCATATATTTT. Amino acids: CASSAQGGEVTIYF.

The gene calls are TRBV2 and TRBJ2-7; TRBD1 aligns across 8 bases. The CDR3 loop spans 12 amino acids. V trimming: 6 bases; J trimming: 12 bases; junction bases outside the gene matches: 10. Germline CDR1 and CDR2: SNHLY and FYNNEI. Here the CDR3 reads CASRPQDRETYF. As DNA, the CDR3 is TGTGCCAGCAGGCCCCAGGACAGGGAAACGTACTTC.

In its sample, this clone was seen once. J is TRBJ2-2 and V is TRBV7-3, with 7 positions matching TRBD2. The junction had 3 bases not matched to a gene; V was cut back by 0 bases and J by 2 bases. Germline assignment: CDR1 SGHTA and CDR2 FQGTGA. The CDR3 contains 16 residues. Here the CDR3 reads CASSLTGGRNTGELFF. In nucleotides, the CDR3 is TGTGCCAGCAGCTTAACGGGCGGGAGAAACACCGGGGAGCTGTTTTTT.

CDR3 sequence reads: CASSNLAQGPGVQYF. The DNA for the CDR3 is TGTGCCAGTAGTAACTTGGCCCAGGGGCCGGGGGTGCAGTACTTC. V is TRBV19 and J is TRBJ2-7; D tentatively fits TRBD1 or TRBD2 (6 bases each). The CDR3 has 15 residues. The germline gives CDR1 LNHDA, CDR2 SQIVND (reference sequence). V lost 4 bases and J lost 9, with 22 bases in between.

This chain connects TRBV7-2 to TRBJ2-2, with 7 bases aligning to TRBD1. Unmatched junction bases numbered 9, after V lost 5 bases and J lost 0 bases. The CDR3 is 17 residues long. CDR1 is SGHTA, CDR2 FQGNSA, per germline. CDR3 coding DNA: TGTGCCAGCAGCCGGAACCGGGACAGCGCGAACACCGGGGAGCTGTTTTTT. Translation gives CASSRNRDSANTGELFF.

The genes are TRBV5-1 and TRBJ2-5; TRBD2 might be the D (6 bases). The germline V and J ends were trimmed by 0 bases and 1 base, with 10 bases remaining between them. This CDR3 is built from 15 residues. The germline V gene has CDR1 SGHRS and CDR2 YFSETQ. The CDR3, as DNA: TGCGCCAGCAGCTTGGTCAGTAGCGGCCAAGAGACCCAGTACTTC. Amino acids: CASSLVSSGQETQYF.

The chain combines TRBV7-9 with TRBJ2-3; D gene uncertain. The V and J ends lost 5 bases and 2 bases respectively, with 14 bases between them. Germline V lookup: CDR1 SEHNR, CDR2 FQNEAQ (reference sequence). The CDR3 spans 15 residues. CDR3 protein: CASSPDAAFTDTQYF. CDR3 DNA: TGTGCCAGCAGCCCAGACGCGGCCTTCACAGATACGCAGTATTTT.

This chain uses TRBV27 with TRBJ2-3; 14 bases map to TRBD2. This CDR3 has 17 residues. Unmatched junction bases numbered 14, after V lost 10 bases and J lost 5 bases. The germline V gene encodes CDR1 MNHEY and CDR2 SMNVEV (reference sequence). CDR3: CATAPGLAGEGGDTQYF. CDR3 bases: TGTGCCACCGCGCCGGGACTAGCGGGAGAAGGAGGAGATACGCAGTATTTT.

The V gene is TRBV27, the J gene TRBJ2-7; 9 bases line up with TRBD1. Germline CDR1 MNHEY, CDR2 SMNVEV (reference sequence). The ends lost 5 bases at V and 2 bases at J; junction bases unmatched: 1. This CDR3 is 13 amino acids long. The CDR3 here is CASSGTGTYEQYF. In DNA form, the CDR3 reads TGTGCCAGCAGTGGGACAGGGACCTACGAGCAGTACTTC.

J is TRBJ2-1 and V is TRBV15; TRBD2 agrees at 12 bases. The CDR3 has 17 amino acids. J was trimmed by 2 bases and V by 0 bases; bases with no gene match: 2. The V gene's germline CDR1 is LNHNV and CDR2 YYDKDF (reference sequence). This chain's CDR3 is CATSREWTSGTYNEQFF. For the CDR3, the DNA is TGTGCCACCAGCAGAGAATGGACTAGCGGGACCTACAATGAGCAGTTCTTC. Full variable domain (remainder filled in from reference TRBV15 and TRBJ2-1): DAMVIQNPRYQVTQFGKPVTLSCSQTLNHNVMYWYQQKSSQAPKLLFHYYDKDFNNEADTPDNFQSRRPNTSFCFLDIRSPGLGDTAMYLCATSREWTSGTYNEQFFGPGTRLTVL.

The chain uses TRBV7-3 and TRBJ1-1; 8 bases map to TRBD1. From germline, CDR1 is SGHTA and CDR2 FQGTGA. The CDR3 length is 14 residues. V gave up 3 bases and J gave up 1 base; unmatched junction bases: 1. In DNA form, the CDR3 reads TGTGCCAGCAGCTTTACAGGGGGGAACACTGAAGCTTTCTTT. It translates to CASSFTGGNTEAFF. Variable domain in full (rest from reference TRBV7-3 and TRBJ1-1): GAGVSQTPSNKVTEKGKYVELRCDPISGHTALYWYRQSLGQGPEFLIYFQGTGAADDSGLPNDRFFAVRPEGSVSTLKIQRTERGDSAVYLCASSFTGGNTEAFFGQGTRLTVV.

This chain links TRBV4-1 with TRBJ2-3; TRBD2 aligns across 8 bases. Germline V gene data show CDR1 as MGHRA and CDR2 as YSYEKL. V gave up 1 base and J gave up 3 bases; unmatched junction bases: 15. The CDR3 contains 19 residues. CDR3 amino acids: CASSQGVLFGQRETDTQYF. The CDR3 DNA is TGCGCCAGCAGCCAAGGTGTATTGTTCGGGCAGCGGGAGACAGATACGCAGTATTTT.

The chain carries TRBV9 and TRBJ2-1; D is unclear. Germline V gene sequence: CDR1 SGDLS, CDR2 YYNGEE. Trimming took off 3 bases at V and 8 bases at J, with 21 bases between the two ends. This CDR3 is built from 16 residues. CDR3: CASSADFPGNWDEQFF. The DNA for the CDR3 is TGTGCCAGCAGCGCAGACTTCCCCGGCAACTGGGATGAGCAGTTCTTC.

The chain links TRBV18 to TRBJ1-3, with no clear D. CDR3 length: 16 residues. V was shortened by 3 bases and J by 0 bases, with 12 bases between the two germline ends. The germline gives CDR1 KGHSH, CDR2 LQKENI. The CDR3 spells CASSPRPSDSGNTIYF. Here the CDR3 DNA reads TGTGCCAGCTCACCTCGGCCGTCCGACTCTGGAAACACCATATATTTT.

V is TRBV3-1 (or the pseudogene TRBV3-2) and J is TRBJ1-5, with 11 bases identical to TRBD1. After removal of 4 bases from V and 1 base from J, the junction contained 6 bases not matched to a gene. CDR3 length: 17 residues. Germline loops: CDR1 LGHDT, CDR2 YNNKEL (reference sequence). Here the CDR3 reads CASSPGQGARSNQPQHF. For the CDR3, the DNA is TGTGCCAGCAGCCCAGGACAGGGGGCGCGGAGCAATCAGCCCCAGCATTTT.

The count of this clone is one. V and J are TRBV7-9 and TRBJ2-1; the D gene is possibly TRBD2 (5 bases). From germline, CDR1 is SEHNR and CDR2 FQNEAQ (reference sequence). The CDR3 is 12 residues long. V was clipped by 7 bases and J by 8 bases, with 12 bases between them. CDR3 sequence reads: CASTLVGDEQFF. As DNA, the CDR3 is TGTGCCAGCACACTAGTCGGGGATGAGCAGTTCTTC.

The chain recombines TRBV11-3 with TRBJ1-3; D ambiguous. The CDR3 consists of 13 residues. Germline V lookup: CDR1 SGHNT, CDR2 YENEEA. The V and J ends lost 8 bases and 2 bases respectively, with 10 bases between them. CDR3 amino acids: CASAARPGNTIYF. DNA of the CDR3: TGTGCCAGCGCAGCCCGCCCTGGAAACACCATATATTTT.

The V gene is TRBV3-1 (or the pseudogene TRBV3-2), the J gene TRBJ2-7, with 7 bases lining up with TRBD2. The CDR3 spans 15 residues. V shed 1 base and J 2 bases; nucleotides not matched to a gene: 5. Germline values: CDR1 LGHDT, CDR2 YNNKEL (reference sequence). CDR3 sequence: CASSQAGRGPYEQYF. The CDR3 bases are TGTGCCAGCAGCCAAGCGGGGAGGGGACCCTACGAGCAGTACTTC.

This clone was observed a handful of times. The chain uses TRBV18 and TRBJ2-3; no definite D call. Germline CDR1 reads KGHSH; CDR2 reads LQKENI. Trimming took off 4 bases at V and 4 bases at J, with 9 bases between the two ends. The CDR3 length is 13 residues. The CDR3: CASSLLGPDTQYF. DNA of the CDR3: TGTGCCAGCTCACTCCTAGGCCCAGATACGCAGTATTTT.

The chain is built from TRBV4-1 and TRBJ1-5; tentatively, D is TRBD1 (5 bases). CDR3 length equals 16 residues. Germline loops: CDR1 MGHRA, CDR2 YSYEKL. Trimming left V 0 bases short and J 7 bases short, with 16 bases between. The DNA of the CDR3 is TGCGCCAGCAGCCAAGAAGGGCAGGGAACTGGGCAGCCCCAGCATTTT. This encodes CASSQEGQGTGQPQHF.